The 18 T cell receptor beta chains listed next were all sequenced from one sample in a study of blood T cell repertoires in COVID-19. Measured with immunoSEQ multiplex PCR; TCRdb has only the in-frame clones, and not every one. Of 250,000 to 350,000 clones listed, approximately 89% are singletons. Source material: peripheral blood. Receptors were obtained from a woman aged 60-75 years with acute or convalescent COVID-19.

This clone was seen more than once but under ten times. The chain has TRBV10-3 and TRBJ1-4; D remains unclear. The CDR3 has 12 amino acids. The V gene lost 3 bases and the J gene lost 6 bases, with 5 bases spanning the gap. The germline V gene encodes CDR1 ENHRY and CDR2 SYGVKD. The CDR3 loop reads CAISERDEKLFF. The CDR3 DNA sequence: TGTGCCATCAGTGAACGGGATGAAAAACTGTTTTTT.

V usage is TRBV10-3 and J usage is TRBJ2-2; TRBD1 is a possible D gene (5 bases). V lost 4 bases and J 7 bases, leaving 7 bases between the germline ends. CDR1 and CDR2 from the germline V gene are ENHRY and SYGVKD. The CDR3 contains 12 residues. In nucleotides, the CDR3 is TGTGCCATCAGTGTACAGGACGGGGAGCTGTTTTTT. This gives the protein CAISVQDGELFF.

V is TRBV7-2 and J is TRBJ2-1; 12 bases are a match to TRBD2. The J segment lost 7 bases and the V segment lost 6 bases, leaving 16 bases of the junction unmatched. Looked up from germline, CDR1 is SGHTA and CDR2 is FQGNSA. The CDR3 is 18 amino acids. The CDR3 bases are TGTGCCAGCAGGGGGTCCGGACTAGCGGGACTTAATTCAAATGAGCAGTTCTTC. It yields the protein CASRGSGLAGLNSNEQFF.

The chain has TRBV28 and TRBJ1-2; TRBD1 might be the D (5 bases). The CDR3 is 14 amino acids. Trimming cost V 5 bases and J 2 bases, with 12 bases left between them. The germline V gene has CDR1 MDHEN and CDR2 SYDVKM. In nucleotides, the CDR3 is TGTGCCAGCAGTGCTTACACAGGCAACTATGGCTACACCTTC. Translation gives CASSAYTGNYGYTF.

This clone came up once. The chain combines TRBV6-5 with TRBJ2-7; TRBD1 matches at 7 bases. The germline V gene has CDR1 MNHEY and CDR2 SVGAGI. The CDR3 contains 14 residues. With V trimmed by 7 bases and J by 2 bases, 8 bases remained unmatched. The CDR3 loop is CASTPGDSTYEQYF. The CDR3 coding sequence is TGTGCCAGCACCCCAGGGGACAGCACCTACGAGCAGTACTTC.

CDR3 nucleotide sequence: TGTGCCAGCAGTTTTAGCGGGGGGGCTCGAGAGCAGTACTTC. It codes for CASSFSGGAREQYF. The chain joins TRBV6-5 to TRBJ2-7; 11 bases map to TRBD2. Losses at the gene ends were 4 bases for V and 7 bases for J; bases not matched to a gene: 6. The CDR3 is 14 amino acids. The germline gives CDR1 MNHEY, CDR2 SVGAGI.

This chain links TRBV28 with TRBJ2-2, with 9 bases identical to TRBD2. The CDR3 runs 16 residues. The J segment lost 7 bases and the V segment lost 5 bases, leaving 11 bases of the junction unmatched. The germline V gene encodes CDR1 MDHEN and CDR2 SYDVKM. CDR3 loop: CASSRLAGGAVGELFF. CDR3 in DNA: TGTGCCAGCAGTCGTCTGGCGGGAGGGGCTGTCGGGGAGCTGTTTTTT.

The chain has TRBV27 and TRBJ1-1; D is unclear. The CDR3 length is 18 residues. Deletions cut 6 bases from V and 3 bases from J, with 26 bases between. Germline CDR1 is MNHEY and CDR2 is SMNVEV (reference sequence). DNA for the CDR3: TGTGCCAGCAGCCTCCGAGCCCCGGGGAGCCATTTACACACTGAAGCTTTCTTT. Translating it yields CASSLRAPGSHLHTEAFF.

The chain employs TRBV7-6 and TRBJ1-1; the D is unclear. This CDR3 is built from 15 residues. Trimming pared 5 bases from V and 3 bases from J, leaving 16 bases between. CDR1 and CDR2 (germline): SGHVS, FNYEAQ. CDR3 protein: CASSRPSGRDTEAFF. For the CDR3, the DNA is TGTGCCAGCAGCAGACCCTCCGGGAGAGACACTGAAGCTTTCTTT.

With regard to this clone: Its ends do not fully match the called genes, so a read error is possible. The CDR3 nucleotides are TGTGCCAGCAGTGACAAAAGCGAACACCGGGGAGCTGTTTTT. The encoded protein is CASSDKSEHRGAVF. The chain carries TRBV6-4 and TRBJ2-2; possible D gene TRBD2, 5 bases. Germline V gene lookup returns CDR1 MRHNA and CDR2 SNTAGT. There are 14 residues in the CDR3.

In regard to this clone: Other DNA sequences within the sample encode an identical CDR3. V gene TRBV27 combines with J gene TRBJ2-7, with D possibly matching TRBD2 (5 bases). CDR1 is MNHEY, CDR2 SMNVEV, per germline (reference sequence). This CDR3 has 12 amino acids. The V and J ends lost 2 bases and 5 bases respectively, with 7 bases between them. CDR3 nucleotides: TGTGCCAGCAGTTTAGTCGGGGACGAGCAGTACTTC. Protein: CASSLVGDEQYF.

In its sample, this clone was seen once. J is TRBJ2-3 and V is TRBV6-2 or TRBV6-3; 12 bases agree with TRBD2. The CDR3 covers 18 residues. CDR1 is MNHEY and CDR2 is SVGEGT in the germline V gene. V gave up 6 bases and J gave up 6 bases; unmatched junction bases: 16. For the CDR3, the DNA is TGTGCCAGCAGCCGCAGGACAAGACTAGCGGGAGACAGCGATACGCAGTATTTT. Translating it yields CASSRRTRLAGDSDTQYF.

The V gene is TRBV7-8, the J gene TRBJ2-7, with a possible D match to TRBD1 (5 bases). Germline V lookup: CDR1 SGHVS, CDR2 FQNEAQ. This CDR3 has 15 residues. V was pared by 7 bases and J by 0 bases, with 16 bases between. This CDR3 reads CASTPTVTASYEQYF. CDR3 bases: TGTGCCAGCACCCCGACAGTAACAGCCTCCTACGAGCAGTACTTC.

DNA of the CDR3: TGCAGCGTGAGGGACAGGGGGGATCAGCCCCAGCATTTT. Translating gives CSVRDRGDQPQHF. This chain uses TRBV29-1 with TRBJ1-5; 11 bases map to TRBD1. CDR1 SQVTM and CDR2 ANQGSEA come from the germline V gene. There are 13 residues in the CDR3. The V gene end was trimmed by 6 bases and the J gene end by 5 bases; junction bases not matched to a gene: 3.

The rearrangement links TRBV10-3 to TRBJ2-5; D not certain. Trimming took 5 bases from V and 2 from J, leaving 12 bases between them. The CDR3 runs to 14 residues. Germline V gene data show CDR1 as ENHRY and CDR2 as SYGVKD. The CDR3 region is CAISRVGRQETQYF. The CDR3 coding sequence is TGTGCCATCAGTCGGGTCGGAAGACAAGAGACCCAGTACTTC.

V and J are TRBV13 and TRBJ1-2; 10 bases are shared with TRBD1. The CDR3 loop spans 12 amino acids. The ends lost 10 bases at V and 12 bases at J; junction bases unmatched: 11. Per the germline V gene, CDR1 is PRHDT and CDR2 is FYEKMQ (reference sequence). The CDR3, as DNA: TGTGCCACCGAGACAGGGGGCGGTGGGAACACCTTC. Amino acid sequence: CATETGGGGNTF.

CDR3 in DNA: TGTGCCAGCAGTTTGATAATAAAATTCCGGAATGAGCAGTTCTTC. Its protein product is CASSLIIKFRNEQFF. This chain joins TRBV27 and TRBJ2-1; no clear D. The CDR3 contains 15 residues. V dropped 3 bases and J dropped 7 bases, with 16 bases sitting between them. CDR1 is MNHEY and CDR2 is SMNVEV in the germline V gene (reference sequence).

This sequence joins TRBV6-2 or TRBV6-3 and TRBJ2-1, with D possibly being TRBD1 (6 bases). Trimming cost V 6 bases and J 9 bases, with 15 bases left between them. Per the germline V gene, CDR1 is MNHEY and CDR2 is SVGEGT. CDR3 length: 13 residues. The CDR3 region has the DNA TGTGCCAGCAGCTTATACGGACAGACTGAGCAGTTCTTC. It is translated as CASSLYGQTEQFF.